One TCR beta chain is described in this entry. The target antigen is unknown. The data stem from a study of T cell repertoires in cytomegalovirus infection. The germline V gene has CDR1 LNHNV and CDR2 YYDKDF (reference sequence). The germline V and J ends were trimmed by 0 bases and 3 bases, with 6 bases remaining between them. The CDR3 totals 14 residues. Overall study findings and caveats: Using cumulative public TCR beta family frequency, the authors identified those who carried CMV together with the relevant HLA. HLA-C-restricted CMV-specific TCR beta clonotypes prevailed in the ex vivo response.

MiXCR, applied by TCRdb to the reads, yields one record per CDR3 protein. Of roughly 200,000 distinct CDR3 sequences detected, 17% appear once; the ten largest clones hold 25%. The sequence was collected from a human donor in good health (CMV status not recorded). Some clones in this sample may be carry-over from other donors' samples. V usage is TRBV15 and J usage is TRBJ1-5, with D unclear. The sample taken for sequencing was CD8+ T cells from PBMCs. The chain's CDR3 is CATSRDRNNQPQHF. CDR3 DNA sequence: TGTGCCACCAGCAGAGACAGGAACAATCAGCCCCAGCATTTT.